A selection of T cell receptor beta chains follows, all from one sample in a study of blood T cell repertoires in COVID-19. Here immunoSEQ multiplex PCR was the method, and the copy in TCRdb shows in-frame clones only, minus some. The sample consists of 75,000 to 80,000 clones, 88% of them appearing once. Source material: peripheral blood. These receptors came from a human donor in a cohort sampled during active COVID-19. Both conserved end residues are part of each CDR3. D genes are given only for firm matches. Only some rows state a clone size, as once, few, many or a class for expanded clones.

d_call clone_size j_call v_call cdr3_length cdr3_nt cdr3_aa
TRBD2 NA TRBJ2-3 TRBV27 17 TGTGCCAGCAGTTTATTTGCTAGCGGGGGGGGCACAGATACGCAGTATTTT CASSLFASGGGTDTQYF
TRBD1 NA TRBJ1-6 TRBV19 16 TGTGCCAGTAGCAAACGACAGGGGGGTGCTAATTCACCCCTCCACTTT CASSKRQGGANSPLHF
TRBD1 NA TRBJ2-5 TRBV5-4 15 TGTGCCAGCAGCTTGTTTAGGGGGCGTGGGGAGACCCAGTACTTC CASSLFRGRGETQYF
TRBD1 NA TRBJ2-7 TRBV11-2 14 TGTGCCAGCAGCCCCCGGACAGGGTCCTACGAGCAGTACTTC CASSPRTGSYEQYF
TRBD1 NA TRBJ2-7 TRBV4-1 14 TGCGCCAGCAGCCAAGGGACAGGGACCTACGAGCAGTACTTC CASSQGTGTYEQYF
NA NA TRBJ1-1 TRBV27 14 TGTGCCAGCACCCCGATGGGGGCCCGATGGCCAGCTTTCTTT CASTPMGARWPAFF
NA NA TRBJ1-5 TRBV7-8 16 TGTGCCAGCAGCTTAGAATTTTTGGGCAATGGACAGCCCCAGCATTTT CASSLEFLGNGQPQHF
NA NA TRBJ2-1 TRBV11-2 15 TGTGCCAGCAGCTTAGATCACCCAACGAGTGTCGGGCAGTTCTTC CASSLDHPTSVGQFF
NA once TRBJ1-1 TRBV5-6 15 TGTGCCAGCAGCTTTGGAGACTTCATGAACACTGAAGCTTTCTTT CASSFGDFMNTEAFF
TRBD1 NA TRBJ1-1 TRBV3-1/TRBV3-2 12 TGTGCCAGCAGACCTGGACAGGGTGAAGCTTTCTTT CASRPGQGEAFF
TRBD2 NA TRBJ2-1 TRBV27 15 TGTGCCAGCAGCCCTCTTAGCGGGGGGCCCCATGAGCAGTTCTTC CASSPLSGGPHEQFF
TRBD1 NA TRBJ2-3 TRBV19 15 TGTGCCAGTAGTACCACAGGGGTATGGGCAGATACGCAGTATTTT CASSTTGVWADTQYF
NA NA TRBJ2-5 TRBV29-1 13 TGCAGCGTTCAGTCCCCCAACCAAGAGACCCAGTACTTC CSVQSPNQETQYF
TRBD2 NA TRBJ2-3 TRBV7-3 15 TGTGCCAGCAGTATAGCGGGGGTGAGCACAGATACGCAGTATTTT CASSIAGVSTDTQYF
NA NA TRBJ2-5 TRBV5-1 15 TGCGCCAGCAGCTCAGACACATCCATAGGAGAGACCCAGTACTTC CASSSDTSIGETQYF
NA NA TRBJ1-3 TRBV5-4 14 TGTGCCAGCAGCTACAAGACATCTGGAAACACCATATATTTT CASSYKTSGNTIYF
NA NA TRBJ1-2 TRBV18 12 TGTGCCAGCTCACTGACTTACTATGGCTACACCTTC CASSLTYYGYTF
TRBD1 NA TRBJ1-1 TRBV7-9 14 TGTGCCAGCAGACAGGGGCTCATGAACACTGAAGCTTTCTTT CASRQGLMNTEAFF
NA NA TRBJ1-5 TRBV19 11 TGTGCCAGTAGTAGGGGGGAGCCCCAGCATTTT CASSRGEPQHF
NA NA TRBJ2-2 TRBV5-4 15 TGTGCCAGCAGCTTGCGACAGGGGAGGGGCGGGGAGCTGTTTTTT CASSLRQGRGGELFF
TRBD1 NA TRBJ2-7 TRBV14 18 TGTGCCAGCAGCCTCTACAGGGGATCGGCCAAAACAAGATACGAGCAGTACTTC CASSLYRGSAKTRYEQYF
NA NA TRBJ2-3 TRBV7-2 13 TGTGCCAGCAGCTTAGCCGAGGCCGGTACGCAGTATTTT CASSLAEAGTQYF
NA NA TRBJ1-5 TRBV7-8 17 TGTGCCAGCAGCTTGGGGAGTATTAGGGGGAGCAATCAGCCCCAGCATTTT CASSLGSIRGSNQPQHF
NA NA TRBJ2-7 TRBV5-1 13 TGCGCCAGCAGCACAGGACCTGCCGGCGAGCAGTACTTC CASSTGPAGEQYF
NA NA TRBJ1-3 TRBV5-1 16 TGCGCCAGCAGCTTGGGGCCGCCAAACTCTGGAAACACCATATATTTT CASSLGPPNSGNTIYF
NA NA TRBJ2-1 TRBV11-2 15 TGTGCCAGCAGCTTAGAGGGGGCCCTCTACAATGAGCAGTTCTTC CASSLEGALYNEQFF
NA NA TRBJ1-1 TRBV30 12 TGTGCCTGGAGCAGGGTCCCCACTGAAGCTTTCTTT CAWSRVPTEAFF
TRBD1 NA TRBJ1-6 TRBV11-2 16 TGTGCCAGCAGCTTACAGGGGGCATCCTATAATTCACCCCTCCACTTT CASSLQGASYNSPLHF
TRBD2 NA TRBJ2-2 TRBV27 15 TGTGCCAGCAGCCCCAGCGGGAGGGCTGCCGGGGAGCTGTTTTTT CASSPSGRAAGELFF
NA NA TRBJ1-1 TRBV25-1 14 TGTGCCAGCAGTTCTGGGGGGGTGAGCACTGAAGCTTTCTTT CASSSGGVSTEAFF
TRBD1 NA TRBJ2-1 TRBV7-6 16 TGTGCCAGCAGCTTAGCATGGACAGGGGCCTACAATGAGCAGTTCTTC CASSLAWTGAYNEQFF
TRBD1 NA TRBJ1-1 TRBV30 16 TGTGCCTGGAGTGTACCGGACAGGAGCTGGGGTACTGAAGCTTTCTTT CAWSVPDRSWGTEAFF
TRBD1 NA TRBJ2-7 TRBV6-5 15 TGTGCCAGCAGTTACTCCGAGGGGGCTGGATACGAGCAGTACTTC CASSYSEGAGYEQYF
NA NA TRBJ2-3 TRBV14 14 TGTGCCAGCAGCCCCAGACAGAGCACAGATACGCAGTATTTT CASSPRQSTDTQYF
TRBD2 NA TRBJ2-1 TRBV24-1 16 TGTGCCACCCAGGAGGGGGGGACTAGTTCTTACAATGAGCAGTTCTTC CATQEGGTSSYNEQFF
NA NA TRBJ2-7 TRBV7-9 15 TGTGCCAGCAGACCACCCGGGACTGGCACCGTGGAGCAGTACTTC CASRPPGTGTVEQYF
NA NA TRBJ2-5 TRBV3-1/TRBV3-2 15 TGTGCCAGCAGCCAAGTCGTGGGGGCACCAAGTGACCAGTACTTC CASSQVVGAPSDQYF
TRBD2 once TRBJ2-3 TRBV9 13 TGTGCCAGCAGCCTGGATAGCGGGAAGACGCAGTATTTT CASSLDSGKTQYF
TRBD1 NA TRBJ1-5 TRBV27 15 TGTGCCAGCGGAACTCAACAGGGGGGGTATCAGCCCCAGCATTTT CASGTQQGGYQPQHF
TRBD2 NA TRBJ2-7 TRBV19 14 TGTGCCAGTAGTATCGCGGGAGGTTTCGACGAGCAGTACTTC CASSIAGGFDEQYF
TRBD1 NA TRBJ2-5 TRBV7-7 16 TGTGCCAGCAGCTTAGTCGCGACAGGGGGTTTCGAGACCCAGTACTTC CASSLVATGGFETQYF
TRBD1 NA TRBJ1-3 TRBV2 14 TGTGCCAGCAGTCCCTACAGGGGTGGAAACACCATATATTTT CASSPYRGGNTIYF
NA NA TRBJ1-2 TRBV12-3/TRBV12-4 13 TGTGCCAGCACGGTCACTACGAACTATGGCTACACCTTC CASTVTTNYGYTF
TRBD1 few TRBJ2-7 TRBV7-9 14 TGTGCCAGCAGCGACCGGGACAGGTCTTACGAGCAGTACTTC CASSDRDRSYEQYF
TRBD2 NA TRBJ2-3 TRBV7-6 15 TGTGCCAGCAGCATACTAGCGGGAGGGAGAGATACGCAGTATTTT CASSILAGGRDTQYF
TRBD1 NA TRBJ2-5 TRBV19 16 TGTGCCAGTAGTATTGGGACAGGGAGTCGCGGGGAGACCCAGTACTTC CASSIGTGSRGETQYF
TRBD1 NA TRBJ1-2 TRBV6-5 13 TGTGCCAGCCGAAGACAGGGGAACTATGGCTACACCTTC CASRRQGNYGYTF
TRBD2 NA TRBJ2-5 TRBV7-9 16 TGTGCCAGCAGCTTAGATCCAGCGGGGGGGCGAGAGACCCAGTACTTC CASSLDPAGGRETQYF